The rows below give T cell receptor beta chains drawn from one sample of a study of radiotherapy plus CTLA-4 blockade in lung cancer. The assay was immunoSEQ multiplex PCR, and TCRdb's table has in-frame clones only and misses some. The repertoire holds roughly 76,000 clones, with nearly 75% as singletons. The sample here was peripheral blood, taken from a patient treated with radiotherapy plus ipilimumab. Receptors originate from a human donor with non-small cell lung cancer whose response to radiotherapy plus ipilimumab could not be evaluated. CDR3s include the opening cysteine and the closing phenylalanine or tryptophan. A D gene is named only where the DNA matches it firmly. Expanded clones get a size class; other rows say once, few or many, or leave the size out.

J gene	D gene	clone size	V gene	CDR3 DNA	CDR3 protein
TRBJ2-7	TRBD2	NA	TRBV7-2	TGTGCCAGCAGCATTAGCGGGGGGGGAAGCTACGAGCAGTACTTC	CASSISGGGSYEQYF
TRBJ1-6	NA	NA	TRBV4-3	TGCGCCAGCAGCCAGAGAGAAGATTCACCCCTCCACTTT	CASSQREDSPLHF
TRBJ1-1	NA	NA	TRBV20-1	TGCAGTGCTCTAGTGAACACTGAAGCTTTCTTT	CSALVNTEAFF
TRBJ2-1	NA	NA	TRBV7-9	TGTGCCAGCAGCCCAGGGGAAGTGGGGCAGTTCTTC	CASSPGEVGQFF
TRBJ2-7	NA	NA	TRBV5-6	TGTGCCAGCAGCTTGGGACCGGATGCGCGGGGCGAGCAGTACTTC	CASSLGPDARGEQYF
TRBJ2-1	NA	NA	TRBV27	TGTGCCAGCAGTTACGGGATCGACTCCTACAATGAGCAGTTCTTC	CASSYGIDSYNEQFF
TRBJ2-7	TRBD2	few	TRBV18	TGTGCCAGCTCACCCGGGACTAGCGAATACGAGCAGTACTTC	CASSPGTSEYEQYF
TRBJ1-3	NA	few	TRBV9	TGTGCCAGCAGCGTTCAACCCGTTTCGGGTGGAAACACCATATATTTT	CASSVQPVSGGNTIYF
TRBJ1-6	TRBD1	NA	TRBV6-5	TGTGCCAGCAGCCGAACCGGGACAGGGGGTATTCCCCTCCACTTT	CASSRTGTGGIPLHF
TRBJ2-7	TRBD1	NA	TRBV9	TGTGCCAGCAGCCCGACAGGGTCCTTTACCTACGAGCAGTACTTC	CASSPTGSFTYEQYF
TRBJ2-1	NA	NA	TRBV19	TGTGCCAGTAAAGAGAGCTCCTACAATGAGCAGTTCTTC	CASKESSYNEQFF
TRBJ2-7	TRBD2	few	TRBV4-3	TGCGCCAGCAGCCAAGGACGCGGGGGACCCGACTACGAGCAGTACTTC	CASSQGRGGPDYEQYF
TRBJ2-1	NA	NA	TRBV5-1	TGCGCCAGCACGCGAACTTACAATGAGCAGTTCTTC	CASTRTYNEQFF
TRBJ2-2	NA	NA	TRBV28	TGTGCCAGCAGTTCCGCGACTCCCACCGGGGAGCTGTTTTTT	CASSSATPTGELFF
TRBJ2-6	NA	NA	TRBV6-8	TGTGCCAGCAGTTACCTCTTGACAGGATCCTTAGGTGGGGCCAACGTCCTGACTTTC	CASSYLLTGSLGGANVLTF
TRBJ1-5	TRBD1	NA	TRBV7-6	TGTGCCAGCAGCCCGGGACAGGGGTTCAATCAGCCCCAGCATTTT	CASSPGQGFNQPQHF
TRBJ2-3	TRBD1	NA	TRBV10-1	TGCGCCAGCAGTGAGACCAGGGGGCCCCCAGATACGCAGTATTTT	CASSETRGPPDTQYF
TRBJ2-7	NA	NA	TRBV7-9	TGTGCCAGCAGCTTAACGGGAGTTTCCTACGAGCAGTACTTC	CASSLTGVSYEQYF
TRBJ1-6	TRBD1	once	TRBV5-1	TGCGCCAGCAGCTTGGTTTTCGGGACAGGGGTAGAAGACTCACCCCTCCACTTT	CASSLVFGTGVEDSPLHF
TRBJ2-7	NA	NA	TRBV18	TGTGCCAGCTCACCAGGGAAGGGGACCTACGAGCAGTACTTC	CASSPGKGTYEQYF
TRBJ2-7	TRBD1	NA	TRBV28	TGTGCCAGCAGTTTATTCTTTAGGGACAGGGGGCGCGAGCAGTACTTC	CASSLFFRDRGREQYF
TRBJ1-2	TRBD1	NA	TRBV5-4	TGTGCCAGCAGTTGGACAGGGAGCGGGGACTATGGCTACACCTTC	CASSWTGSGDYGYTF
TRBJ1-1	TRBD1	NA	TRBV11-3	TGTGCCAGCAGTTCCGGACAGGGGACTGAAGCTTTCTTT	CASSSGQGTEAFF
TRBJ2-7	NA	few	TRBV6-5	TGTGCCAGCACCCACCCGTCAGGCGGGATCCAGTACTTC	CASTHPSGGIQYF
TRBJ1-5	TRBD1	NA	TRBV28	TGTGCCAGCAGTCCCCTTGGACAGGCCCTTACCGCCGGTCAGCCCCAGCATTTT	CASSPLGQALTAGQPQHF
TRBJ2-1	TRBD2	NA	TRBV27	TGTGCCAGCAGTAAGAGTAGCGGGAGGAATGAGCAGTTCTTC	CASSKSSGRNEQFF
TRBJ2-1	TRBD2	NA	TRBV5-1	TGCGCCAGCAGGGGGACTAGCGGGGGGGCCCGGGAGCAGTTCTTC	CASRGTSGGAREQFF
TRBJ1-1	TRBD1	NA	TRBV6-5	TGTGCCAGCAGTGCAGGGGGCGGCACTGAAGCTTTCTTT	CASSAGGGTEAFF
TRBJ1-2	TRBD1	NA	TRBV27	TGTGCCAGCAGATCAACGAGCACAGGGGAGGGCTACACCTTC	CASRSTSTGEGYTF
TRBJ2-7	TRBD1	NA	TRBV5-1	TGCGCCAGCAGCTTGGGGCTGACAGGGGTTCCCTACGAGCAGTACTTC	CASSLGLTGVPYEQYF
TRBJ2-5	TRBD1	NA	TRBV2	TGTGCCAGCGGACTGGGACAGCCCGAGACCCAGTACTTC	CASGLGQPETQYF
TRBJ2-6	NA	NA	TRBV9	TGTGCCAGCAGCAGTTTTGGACAGCCTCAGGCTGGGGCCAACGTCCTGACTTTC	CASSSFGQPQAGANVLTF
TRBJ2-3	NA	NA	TRBV5-4	TGTGCCAGCAGCTTGGAACTAGCCACAGATACGCAGTATTTT	CASSLELATDTQYF
TRBJ2-1	NA	few	TRBV7-2	TGTGCCAGCAGCCCAGGGGCCAGAGAGCAGTTCTTC	CASSPGAREQFF
TRBJ2-3	TRBD2	once	TRBV10-2	TGCGCCAGCAGTGTCCCCCAGACTAGCGGGAGATATGGGGGCACAGATACGCAGTATTTT	CASSVPQTSGRYGGTDTQYF
TRBJ2-7	NA	NA	TRBV11-3	TGTGCCAGCAGCCTCCCCGGGACCTACGAGCAGTACTTC	CASSLPGTYEQYF
TRBJ2-7	NA	NA	TRBV27	TGTGCCAGCAGCCTCACAGGGTTGGTATACGAGCAGTACTTC	CASSLTGLVYEQYF
TRBJ2-7	NA	NA	TRBV11-3	TGTGCCAGCAGCCCTGACCCAGCGCGGGACGAGCAGTACTTC	CASSPDPARDEQYF
TRBJ2-3	TRBD1	few	TRBV18	TGTGCCAGCTCACCAGTCCAGGGGGTAGGAACGCAGTATTTT	CASSPVQGVGTQYF
TRBJ1-6	NA	NA	TRBV28	TGTGCCAGCAGTTATTGGGGGGAACACTATAATTCACCCCTCCACTTT	CASSYWGEHYNSPLHF
TRBJ1-2	TRBD1	few	TRBV14	TGTGCCAGCAGCCCGGGACAGAGAGGCTACACCTTC	CASSPGQRGYTF
TRBJ2-1	NA	NA	TRBV4-1	TGCGCCAGCAGGTATAGCCCAAACTCCTACAATGAGCAGTTCTTC	CASRYSPNSYNEQFF
TRBJ2-7	TRBD1	NA	TRBV5-4	TGTGCCAGCAGCTCTGCCGGGACAGGGGGAAGAGAGCAGTACTTC	CASSSAGTGGREQYF
TRBJ1-3	TRBD1	medium-sized	TRBV10-3	TGTGCCATCAGTGACTCGTCCCGGACAGGGCCCGCTGGTAACACCATATATTTT	CAISDSSRTGPAGNTIYF
TRBJ1-1	NA	once	TRBV4-2	TGTGCCAGCAGCCAAAGGAACAGCAATAATGAAGCTTTCTTT	CASSQRNSNNEAFF
TRBJ2-7	NA	NA	TRBV30	TGTGCCTGGAGTGTAGGGGGGGGCCAGTACTTC	CAWSVGGGQYF
TRBJ2-6	TRBD2	NA	TRBV4-1	TGCGCCAGCAGCCAAGTTCCCGGGGAGGGGTCTGGGGCCAACGTCCTGACTTTC	CASSQVPGEGSGANVLTF
TRBJ1-1	NA	NA	TRBV2	TGTGCCAGCAGCACGGGAACTGAAGCTTTCTTT	CASSTGTEAFF
TRBJ2-1	TRBD2	NA	TRBV2	TGTGCCAGCAGAGGGCTTATTACTAGCGGGAGGACGAATGAGCAGTTCTTC	CASRGLITSGRTNEQFF
TRBJ1-1	TRBD1	NA	TRBV30	TGTGCCTGGAGACCTACAGGGGGCTGGACTGAAGCTTTCTTT	CAWRPTGGWTEAFF